The 21 T cell receptor beta chains in this list originate from one sample, sequenced in a study of shared clonotypes between healthy human individuals. Assay: immunoSEQ multiplex PCR; the TCRdb copy retains only in-frame clones and omits some. The sample carries some 2,500,000 clones, approximately 93% recorded once. Sequences were obtained from naive CD4+ T cells from PBMCs. Stated subset: CD45RA+ positively selected. All receptors come from a man aged 18-30 years in good health. Some clones in this sample may be carry-over from other donors' samples.

The chain uses TRBV7-3 and TRBJ2-5; D call uncertain. This CDR3 spans 17 amino acids. V gave up 1 base and J gave up 1 base, with 16 bases separating them. CDR1 SGHTA and CDR2 FQGTGA come from the germline V gene. The CDR3 nucleotides are TGTGCCAGCAGCTTAAACGTGTGGCCGGGCGGCCAAGAGACCCAGTACTTC. Amino acid sequence: CASSLNVWPGGQETQYF.

The chain recombines TRBV27 with TRBJ2-7, with TRBD2 as a possible D gene (5 bases). This CDR3 contains 17 residues. CDR1 is MNHEY and CDR2 is SMNVEV in the germline V gene (reference sequence). Trimming cost V 2 bases and J 7 bases, with 24 bases left between them. Here the CDR3 reads CASSLTFRPSQSGEQYF. The CDR3 region has the DNA TGTGCCAGCAGTTTAACTTTCAGGCCCTCACAATCGGGGGAGCAGTACTTC.

The chain combines TRBV28 with TRBJ1-1; no firm D call. The CDR3 has 12 residues. From germline, CDR1 is MDHEN and CDR2 SYDVKM. Trimming left V 6 bases short and J 3 bases short, with 8 bases between. The CDR3 nucleotides read TGTGCCAGCAGGGTTTTGGACACTGAAGCTTTCTTT. Translation gives CASRVLDTEAFF. Combining the CDR3 with reference TRBV28 and TRBJ1-1 gives the whole variable domain DVKVTQSSRYLVKRTGEKVFLECVQDMDHENMFWYRQDPGLGLRLIYFSYDVKMKEKGDIPEGYSVSREKKERFSLILESASTNQTSMYLCASRVLDTEAFFGQGTRLTVV.

The chain couples TRBV6-5 to TRBJ1-3; weak D call: TRBD1 (5 bases). CDR1 is MNHEY, CDR2 SVGAGI, per germline. Trimming left V 0 bases short and J 5 bases short, with 11 bases between. This CDR3 has 15 amino acids. This chain's CDR3 is CASSYSGVVRNTIYF. The CDR3 region has the DNA TGTGCCAGCAGTTACTCGGGGGTAGTTAGAAACACCATATATTTT.

This chain joins TRBV5-1 and TRBJ2-3, with D possibly TRBD2 on 6 matching bases. Germline V gene sequence: CDR1 SGHRS, CDR2 YFSETQ. V was pared by 3 bases and J by 2 bases, with 13 bases between. The length of the CDR3 is 15 residues. CDR3 DNA: TGCGCCAGCAGCTCGGGACTCCTGTCCACAGATACGCAGTATTTT. Translating gives CASSSGLLSTDTQYF.

V usage is TRBV28 and J usage is TRBJ2-7, with TRBD2 identical over 8 bases. Germline trimming cut 7 bases from V and 6 bases from J; bases unmatched to any gene: 14. The length of the CDR3 is 15 residues. The V gene's germline CDR1 is MDHEN and CDR2 SYDVKM. The CDR3 DNA follows: TGTGCCAGCACCGAAAGGTCTGGACTAGCTCTCGAGCAGTACTTC. Encoded protein: CASTERSGLALEQYF.

V and J are TRBV5-6 and TRBJ2-1, with 14 nucleotides matching TRBD2. CDR1 SGHDT and CDR2 YYEEEE come from the germline V gene. The J segment lost 10 bases and the V segment lost 2 bases, leaving 8 bases of the junction unmatched. The CDR3 covers 16 residues. The CDR3 DNA is TGTGCCAGCAGCTTAAGGACTAGCGGGAGGAATATCGAGCAGTTCTTC. Translated, it gives CASSLRTSGRNIEQFF.

Comments on this clone: Other DNA sequences in the same sample also yield this CDR3. The chain has TRBV18 and TRBJ1-1; 8 bases line up with TRBD1. Per germline, CDR1 KGHSH and CDR2 LQKENI. J lost 3 bases, V lost 6 bases, and 3 bases had no gene match. CDR3 length equals 13 residues. The CDR3 bases are TGTGCCAGCTCGCTGGGACAGGACACTGAAGCTTTCTTT. This gives the protein CASSLGQDTEAFF.

V is TRBV29-1 and J is TRBJ2-7; 11 bases fit TRBD2. The CDR3 runs to 13 residues. J gave up 3 bases and V 7 bases, and 5 bases lay outside the gene matches. Germline V gene sequence: CDR1 SQVTM, CDR2 ANQGSEA. The CDR3 DNA sequence: TGCAGCGGGATCGGGACTAGCGGCTACGAGCAGTACTTC. Translated: CSGIGTSGYEQYF.

V is TRBV5-1 and J is TRBJ1-2; a possible D gene is TRBD1 (6 bases). Germline V CDR1 and CDR2: SGHRS, YFSETQ. Trimming removed 4 bases from V and 2 bases from J, with 24 bases in between. This CDR3 is 18 amino acids long. The CDR3 sequence is CASSPAGTSPDLNYGYTF. The CDR3 coding sequence is TGCGCCAGCAGCCCGGCCGGGACATCCCCGGACCTCAACTATGGCTACACCTTC.

This chain joins TRBV19 and TRBJ2-5; D not resolved. CDR1 LNHDA and CDR2 SQIVND come from the germline V gene (reference sequence). The germline V and J ends were trimmed by 6 bases and 1 base, with 9 bases remaining between them. This CDR3 spans 13 amino acids. The CDR3 region is CASSERVQETQYF. CDR3 nucleotides: TGTGCCAGTAGCGAGAGAGTCCAAGAGACCCAGTACTTC. The variable domain in full, with the rest retrieved from reference TRBV19 and TRBJ2-5, is DGGITQSPKYLFRKEGQNVTLSCEQNLNHDAMYWYRQDPGQGLRLIYYSQIVNDFQKGDIAEGYSVSREKKESFPLTVTSAQKNPTAFYLCASSERVQETQYFGPGTRLLVL.

The V call is TRBV9, the J call TRBJ1-4; D remains ambiguous. The CDR3 spans 15 residues. Germline-derived CDR1 and CDR2 are SGDLS and YYNGEE. V dropped 0 bases and J dropped 7 bases, with 13 bases sitting between them. This CDR3 reads CASSVVGSAGEKLFF. The CDR3 DNA sequence: TGTGCCAGCAGCGTAGTGGGGTCGGCTGGTGAAAAACTGTTTTTT.

The chain carries TRBV6-1 and TRBJ1-4, with no clear D. This CDR3 is 14 amino acids long. Germline V gene sequence: CDR1 MNHNS, CDR2 SASEGT. V lost 5 bases to trimming and J lost 4 bases, with 11 bases between them. CDR3 protein: CASSLITNNEKLFF. DNA for the CDR3: TGTGCCAGCAGTCTAATAACAAATAATGAAAAACTGTTTTTT.

The chain joins TRBV28 to TRBJ2-7; 7 bases are shared with TRBD1. The CDR3 loop spans 14 amino acids. V lost 8 bases and J lost 5; bases outside the gene matches: 12. In germline, CDR1 is MDHEN, CDR2 SYDVKM. CDR3 amino acids: CASQGDRTIHEQYF. The CDR3 region has the DNA TGTGCCAGCCAAGGGGACAGAACAATCCACGAGCAGTACTTC.

The J gene is TRBJ1-1, the V gene TRBV5-1; TRBD1 might be the D (5 bases). This CDR3 contains 15 residues. Germline CDR1 SGHRS, CDR2 YFSETQ. V gave up 2 bases and J gave up 3 bases, with 14 bases separating them. This chain's CDR3 is CASSLTGMGDTEAFF. In DNA, the CDR3 is TGCGCCAGCAGCTTAACCGGTATGGGGGACACTGAAGCTTTCTTT.

The chain is built from TRBV10-3 and TRBJ1-2; 7 bases are a match to TRBD1. Germline V gives CDR1 ENHRY, CDR2 SYGVKD. The CDR3 loop spans 13 amino acids. The V segment lost 4 bases and the J segment 7 bases; nucleotides outside the gene matches: 6. This chain's CDR3 is CAISVGTASGYTF. CDR3 bases: TGTGCCATCAGTGTGGGGACAGCGTCTGGCTACACCTTC.

The J gene is TRBJ1-3, the V gene TRBV2, with 9 bases aligning to TRBD1. The germline V gene encodes CDR1 SNHLY and CDR2 FYNNEI. Trimming took 8 bases from V and 4 from J; bases not matched to a gene: 3. The CDR3 loop spans 13 amino acids. The CDR3: CASGTGSGNTIYF. As DNA, the CDR3 is TGTGCCAGCGGGACAGGGTCAGGAAACACCATATATTTT.

V and J are TRBV4-3 and TRBJ1-2; D gene ambiguous. V lost 1 base, J lost 3 bases, and 12 bases lay in between. The CDR3 has 15 residues. Germline CDR1 is LGHNA and CDR2 is YSLEER. CDR3 DNA: TGCGCCAGCAGCCAAGGCAGGACTAGAGACTATGGCTACACCTTC. It yields the protein CASSQGRTRDYGYTF.

This clone appeared once. The chain links TRBV5-4 to TRBJ2-7, with 12 positions matching TRBD2. Germline V gene lookup returns CDR1 SGHNT and CDR2 YYREEE (reference sequence). V trimming: 0 bases; J trimming: 10 bases; junction bases outside the gene matches: 8. The CDR3 has 15 amino acids. The CDR3 nucleotides are TGTGCCAGCAGCTTGGCGTCTAGCGGGAGGGCCGTCCAGTACTTC. Encoded protein: CASSLASSGRAVQYF.

The rearrangement links TRBV28 to TRBJ2-7; D is possibly TRBD2 (6 bases). CDR3 length: 14 amino acids. CDR1 is MDHEN, CDR2 SYDVKM, per germline. Trimming cost V 5 bases and J 3 bases, with 14 bases left between them. CDR3 residues: CASSTSRGVYEQYF. CDR3 nucleotides: TGTGCCAGCAGTACCTCGCGGGGCGTCTACGAGCAGTACTTC. Full variable domain (remainder filled in from reference TRBV28 and TRBJ2-7): DVKVTQSSRYLVKRTGEKVFLECVQDMDHENMFWYRQDPGLGLRLIYFSYDVKMKEKGDIPEGYSVSREKKERFSLILESASTNQTSMYLCASSTSRGVYEQYFGPGTRLTVT.

The rearrangement joins TRBV15 to TRBJ2-7, with a tentative D call TRBD2 (5 bases). Germline V gene sequence: CDR1 LNHNV, CDR2 YYDKDF (reference sequence). The ends were cut back, 0 bases at V and 1 base at J, with 10 bases in the middle. The CDR3 contains 15 residues. The DNA for the CDR3 is TGTGCCACCAGCAGAGAGTGGCCGGGGTCCTACGAGCAGTACTTC. Encoded protein: CATSREWPGSYEQYF.